The 26 T cell receptor beta chains below were found in one sample sequenced in a study of CD8 T cells in ankylosing spondylitis. TCRdb analysed the 5' RACE reads with MiXCR anew, one entry per CDR3 protein. Of around 150,000 distinct CDR3 sequences in the sample, 6% to 8% were seen once. The specimen sequenced was blood, either unsorted or a sorted T cell fraction (not recorded which). The receptors were sampled from a female donor with ankylosing spondylitis or in good health (not recorded which).

The gene calls are TRBV11-2 and TRBJ2-1, with D possibly TRBD2 on 5 matching bases. The germline gives CDR1 SGHAT, CDR2 FQNNGV. The CDR3 contains 15 residues. The ends were cut back, 2 bases at V and 3 bases at J, with 11 bases in the middle. Here the CDR3 DNA reads TGTGCCAGCAGCTTACCTGGGAGCCTCTACAATGAGCAGTTCTTC. Its protein is CASSLPGSLYNEQFF.

The gene calls are TRBV7-9 and TRBJ1-2; D unclear. The germline CDR1 and CDR2 sequences are SEHNR and FQNEAQ (reference sequence). V was pared by 4 bases and J by 0 bases, with 18 bases between. The CDR3 sequence is 17 residues long. CDR3 nucleotide sequence: TGTGCCAGCAGCTCGGAATGGACTTTCCAAGCTAACTATGGCTACACCTTC. Its protein product is CASSSEWTFQANYGYTF.

Ten or more counts support this clonotype. The V gene is TRBV20-1, the J gene TRBJ1-2; the match to TRBD1 covers 10 bases. The CDR3 runs 16 residues. V trimming: 0 bases; J trimming: 3 bases; junction bases outside the gene matches: 7. Per the germline V gene, CDR1 is DFQATT and CDR2 is SNEGSKA (reference sequence). CDR3: CSARDNPGQGYYGYTF. As DNA, the CDR3 is TGCAGTGCTAGAGACAATCCGGGACAGGGGTACTATGGCTACACCTTC.

Ten or more counts support this clonotype. The CDR3: CSVSRTDGEKLFF. In DNA form, the CDR3 reads TGCAGCGTCTCCCGGACGGATGGGGAAAAACTGTTTTTT. V is TRBV29-1 and J is TRBJ1-4; D gene uncertain. CDR3 length: 13 amino acids. Per the germline V gene, CDR1 is SQVTM and CDR2 is ANQGSEA. The germline V and J ends were trimmed by 6 bases and 8 bases, with 16 bases remaining between them.

This clonotype has a count of ten or more. This chain joins TRBV12-3 or TRBV12-4 and TRBJ2-5; D might be TRBD1 or TRBD2, each matching 5 bases. V was shortened by 3 bases and J by 3 bases, with 8 bases between the two germline ends. The CDR3 is made up of 13 amino acids. The CDR3 DNA follows: TGTGCCAGCAGTTTCGGGACCAAAGAGACCCAGTACTTC. Translation: CASSFGTKETQYF.

This clonotype was detected many times. V and J are TRBV6-1 and TRBJ2-2; the D gene is possibly TRBD1 (6 bases). The V gene lost 6 bases and the J gene lost 0 bases, with 17 bases spanning the gap. The germline CDR1 and CDR2 sequences are MNHNS and SASEGT. This CDR3 is 17 amino acids long. The CDR3 sequence: CASSRNVRGPNTGELFF. CDR3 sequence (DNA): TGTGCCAGCAGCCGAAATGTCAGGGGTCCGAACACCGGGGAGCTGTTTTTT.

This clonotype was recorded many times. This chain connects TRBV7-9 to TRBJ2-1, with 7 bases lining up with TRBD2. CDR3 size: 17 residues. V lost 4 bases, J lost 0 bases, and 9 bases stayed unmatched. Germline V gene data show CDR1 as SEHNR and CDR2 as FQNEAQ (reference sequence). CDR3: CASSSWAGVRSYNEQFF. CDR3 nucleotide sequence: TGTGCCAGCAGCTCATGGGCGGGGGTGCGCTCCTACAATGAGCAGTTCTTC.

This clonotype was observed many times. The V call is TRBV7-9, the J call TRBJ2-7; D may match TRBD1 or TRBD2 (5 bases each). There are 17 residues in the CDR3. Germline loops: CDR1 SEHNR, CDR2 FQNEAQ (reference sequence). The V and J ends lost 5 bases and 0 bases respectively, with 20 bases between them. The CDR3 spells CASSPNNDWGSSYEQYF. The CDR3 DNA reads TGTGCCAGCAGCCCTAATAATGATTGGGGGAGCTCCTACGAGCAGTACTTC.

At least ten counts were recorded for this clonotype. One junction end disagrees with the germline gene, perhaps due to a read error. V and J are TRBV20-1 and TRBJ2-3; perhaps D is TRBD1 or TRBD2 (5 bases each). Germline values: CDR1 DFQATT, CDR2 SNEGSKA (reference sequence). The CDR3 has 12 residues. CDR3 protein: CSAFDGTNTQRF. DNA of the CDR3: TGCAGTGCCTTTGACGGGACCAATACGCAACGTTTT.

This clonotype occurred many times. The chain carries TRBV5-1 and TRBJ2-2; 9 positions agree with TRBD1. This CDR3 contains 15 residues. V shed 1 base, J shed 7 bases, and the junction held 5 bases outside the gene matches. CDR1 and CDR2 from the germline V gene are SGHRS and YFSETQ. The CDR3 spells CASSLNRGQGGELFF. The CDR3 DNA reads TGCGCCAGCAGCTTGAACAGGGGGCAAGGCGGGGAGCTGTTTTTT.

This clonotype was observed many times. The J gene is TRBJ2-1, the V gene TRBV7-9, with D unresolved. The CDR3 loop spans 14 amino acids. V lost 0 bases to trimming and J lost 11 bases, with 14 bases between them. CDR1 and CDR2 (germline): SEHNR, FQNEAQ (reference sequence). The DNA of the CDR3 is TGTGCCAGCAGCTTAGCGAATTCCCCTCGACAGCAGTTCTTC. Protein product: CASSLANSPRQQFF.

This clonotype was picked up many times. The genes are TRBV9 and TRBJ2-7, with D tentatively TRBD1 (5 bases). Between the trimmed V and J ends, which lost 3 bases and 2 bases, there was a span of 12 bases. In germline, CDR1 is SGDLS, CDR2 YYNGEE. The CDR3 runs to 14 residues. The CDR3 spells CASSAEKGTYEQYF. The CDR3 DNA follows: TGTGCCAGCAGCGCCGAGAAGGGGACCTACGAGCAGTACTTC.

This clonotype appeared many times. The chain recombines TRBV5-1 with TRBJ2-7; 10 bases line up with TRBD1. The CDR3 runs 15 residues. With 3 bases clipped from V and 2 bases from J, the junction kept 5 bases outside the gene matches. Germline V lookup: CDR1 SGHRS, CDR2 YFSETQ. The CDR3 loop reads CASSSGQGRTYEQYF. Written as DNA, the CDR3 is TGCGCCAGCAGCTCGGGACAGGGGCGCACCTACGAGCAGTACTTC.

This clonotype occurred many times. The chain employs TRBV6-2 or TRBV6-3 and TRBJ2-2; TRBD1 matches at 10 bases. Germline V gene lookup returns CDR1 MNHEY and CDR2 SVGEGT. Trimming removed 6 bases from V and 6 bases from J; junction bases left unmatched: 7. The CDR3 consists of 15 residues. CDR3 nucleotide sequence: TGTGCCAGCAGCCGCGGGACAGGGGACGCCGGGGAGCTGTTTTTT. Protein product: CASSRGTGDAGELFF.

This clonotype was counted many times. The V call is TRBV20-1, the J call TRBJ1-2, with a possible D match to TRBD1 (5 bases). This CDR3 is 13 amino acids long. The germline V gene has CDR1 DFQATT and CDR2 SNEGSKA (reference sequence). With 6 bases removed from V and 2 bases from J, the gap between germline ends came to 13 bases. CDR3 residues: CSATGLSNYGYTF. The CDR3 region has the DNA TGCAGTGCCACGGGACTGAGCAACTATGGCTACACCTTC.

This clonotype was seen repeatedly, ten times or more. This chain links TRBV5-1 with TRBJ1-2; 9 positions agree with TRBD1. J gave up 7 bases and V 6 bases, and 7 bases lay outside the gene matches. Germline loops: CDR1 SGHRS, CDR2 YFSETQ. The CDR3 runs to 13 residues. This chain's CDR3 is CASTPGTGPGYTF. CDR3 DNA sequence: TGCGCCAGCACGCCCGGGACAGGGCCTGGCTACACCTTC.

This clonotype was observed at least ten times. The J gene is TRBJ1-5, the V gene TRBV20-1; D is possibly TRBD1 (6 bases). With 3 bases removed from V and 5 bases from J, the gap between germline ends came to 11 bases. CDR3 length: 13 residues. Germline V gene sequence: CDR1 DFQATT, CDR2 SNEGSKA (reference sequence). The DNA for the CDR3 is TGCAGTGCTAGCGCGGCAGGGGATCAGCCCCAGCATTTT. Translation: CSASAAGDQPQHF.

This clonotype turned up a few times. The V and J genes are TRBV6-6 and TRBJ2-7, with D possibly called TRBD1 or TRBD2 (5 bases each). Looked up from germline, CDR1 is MNHNY and CDR2 is SVGAGI (reference sequence). This CDR3 comprises 18 residues. Trimming stripped 6 bases from V and 0 bases from J, with 24 bases between. Here the CDR3 DNA reads TGTGCCAGCAGCTTCACCCTTCGGGACCGAAGGAGCTCCTACGAGCAGTACTTC. It codes for CASSFTLRDRRSSYEQYF.

There are many counts of this clonotype. This chain uses TRBV20-1 with TRBJ1-5; TRBD1 aligns across 7 bases. CDR3 length: 18 residues. From germline, CDR1 is DFQATT and CDR2 SNEGSKA (reference sequence). The V gene end was trimmed by 3 bases and the J gene end by 1 base; junction bases not matched to a gene: 15. In DNA form, the CDR3 reads TGCAGTGCTAGGGGACAGCAGCGAAACCTGCGGAGCAATCAGCCCCAGCATTTT. This codes for CSARGQQRNLRSNQPQHF.

The table lists this clonotype with many counts. The gene calls are TRBV12-3 or TRBV12-4 and TRBJ2-7; tentative D call: TRBD2 (5 bases). The CDR3 sequence is 13 residues long. With 4 bases removed from V and 3 bases from J, the gap between germline ends came to 10 bases. The CDR3 region is CASSSDGGYEQYF. CDR3 bases: TGTGCCAGCAGTTCCGACGGAGGCTACGAGCAGTACTTC.

A few counts support this clonotype. The chain links TRBV11-2 to TRBJ2-5; no clear D. CDR1 is SGHAT and CDR2 is FQNNGV in the germline V gene. The V gene lost 5 bases and the J gene lost 4 bases, with 14 bases spanning the gap. The CDR3 is made up of 14 amino acids. The DNA of the CDR3 is TGTGCCAGCAGCGTAATCGGGCGGACAGAGACCCAGTACTTC. Its translation is CASSVIGRTETQYF.

This chain uses TRBV18 with TRBJ2-3; D is unresolved. The length of the CDR3 is 15 residues. Germline CDR1 KGHSH, CDR2 LQKENI. V dropped 0 bases and J dropped 1 base, with 8 bases sitting between them. The CDR3 loop is CASSPPRERTDTQYF. Written as DNA, the CDR3 is TGTGCCAGCTCACCACCAAGGGAACGCACAGATACGCAGTATTTT.

The V and J genes are TRBV29-1 and TRBJ2-7; 8 nucleotides align to TRBD2. V shed 7 bases and J 2 bases; nucleotides not matched to a gene: 7. CDR3 length: 13 residues. Germline CDR1 is SQVTM and CDR2 is ANQGSEA. The CDR3 DNA reads TGCAGCGCGCGGGGGGTCAATACCTACGAGCAGTACTTC. Protein: CSARGVNTYEQYF.

The CDR3 region is CASSQDLGLYEQYF. Here the CDR3 DNA reads TGTGCCAGCAGCCAAGATCTAGGCTTGTACGAGCAGTACTTC. The chain combines TRBV4-2 with TRBJ2-7; D uncertain. V was cut by 0 bases and J by 4 bases, with 10 bases left in between. Germline-derived CDR1 and CDR2 are LGHNA and YNFKEQ. This CDR3 has 14 residues.

This clonotype appeared a few times. This may be a read error: a much more frequent sequence differs by one nucleotide. The rearrangement uses TRBV7-2 and TRBJ2-1; unclear D gene. From germline, CDR1 is SGHTA and CDR2 FQGNSA. The CDR3 spans 14 residues. V lost 5 bases to trimming and J lost 0 bases, with 8 bases between them. The CDR3 loop reads CASSRASSYNEQFF. CDR3 DNA sequence: TGTGCCAGCAGCCGTGCGAGCTCCTACAATGAGCAGTTCTTC.

This clonotype was seen at least ten times. The chain recombines TRBV3-1 with TRBJ1-3; D not certain. The V gene's germline CDR1 is LGHDT and CDR2 YNNKEL (reference sequence). Deletions cut 5 bases from V and 4 bases from J, with 9 bases between. The CDR3 is 13 residues long. The CDR3 is CASSFELGNTIYF. DNA of the CDR3: TGTGCCAGCAGCTTCGAGCTAGGAAACACCATATATTTT.